Following are 20 T cell receptor beta chains from one sample sequenced in a study of OX40 agonist ivuxolimab in advanced cancers. TCRdb's copy holds only in-frame clones and misses some; the assay was immunoSEQ multiplex PCR. The sample includes tens of thousands of clones, approximately 80% of them seen just once. The source was CD4+ or CD8+ T cells sorted from blood, collected in a trial of the OX40 agonist ivuxolimab. These receptors were taken from an adult with an advanced solid tumor such as melanoma, head and neck, liver or kidney cancer.

The chain has TRBV4-1 and TRBJ2-7; 9 bases match TRBD2. The CDR3 length is 18 residues. J was trimmed by 1 base and V by 4 bases; bases with no gene match: 14. Germline V gene data show CDR1 as MGHRA and CDR2 as YSYEKL. CDR3 residues: CASSPIGGRGFVSYEQYF. The CDR3 DNA follows: TGCGCCAGCAGCCCTATCGGCGGGAGGGGCTTTGTGTCCTACGAGCAGTACTTC.

V is TRBV11-2 and J is TRBJ1-2; D may be TRBD1 (6 bases). The germline gives CDR1 SGHAT, CDR2 FQNNGV. The CDR3 is made up of 15 amino acids. V was trimmed by 5 bases and J by 2 bases, leaving 15 bases between them. CDR3 in amino acids: CASSRGGVSNYGYTF. The CDR3 nucleotides are TGTGCCAGCAGCAGAGGGGGAGTCTCCAACTATGGCTACACCTTC.

The chain links TRBV5-1 to TRBJ2-5; D uncertain. CDR1 and CDR2 (germline): SGHRS, YFSETQ. V was clipped by 0 bases and J by 3 bases, with 15 bases between them. There are 16 residues in the CDR3. CDR3 residues: CASSLDSGRREETQYF. CDR3 coding DNA: TGCGCCAGCAGCTTGGATTCCGGCAGGCGCGAAGAGACCCAGTACTTC.

The chain uses TRBV5-6 and TRBJ2-7; either TRBD1 or TRBD2 may supply D (5 bases each). The germline CDR1 and CDR2 sequences are SGHDT and YYEEEE. Trimming took 4 bases from V and 6 from J, leaving 14 bases between them. The CDR3 length is 13 residues. CDR3 residues: CASSEGSGFEQYF. CDR3 DNA: TGTGCCAGCAGCGAGGGGTCGGGGTTCGAGCAGTACTTC.

The chain links TRBV11-1 to TRBJ2-2, with 11 bases fitting TRBD1. CDR1 and CDR2 (germline): SGHAT, FQDESV (reference sequence). V dropped 4 bases and J dropped 2; count of bases not matched to a gene: 3. The CDR3 length is 16 residues. CDR3: CASSSDRGPNTGELFF. The DNA for the CDR3 is TGTGCCAGCAGCTCGGACAGGGGGCCTAACACCGGGGAGCTGTTTTTT.

V gene TRBV13 combines with J gene TRBJ1-1; D is ambiguous. Germline CDR1 and CDR2: PRHDT and FYEKMQ (reference sequence). The CDR3 loop spans 15 amino acids. Trimming removed 1 base at V and 0 bases at J, with 9 bases between. The CDR3 protein is CASSLEGVVNTEAFF. For the CDR3, the DNA is TGTGCCAGCAGCTTAGAGGGAGTGGTGAACACTGAAGCTTTCTTT.

The rearrangement links TRBV4-2 to TRBJ2-7, with 7 nucleotides matching TRBD2. Unmatched junction bases numbered 0, after V lost 1 base and J lost 3 bases. Germline lookup yields CDR1 LGHNA and CDR2 YNFKEQ. The CDR3 loop spans 13 amino acids. The CDR3 nucleotides are TGTGCCAGCAGCCAAGGGGACTACTACGAGCAGTACTTC. It yields the protein CASSQGDYYEQYF.

This clone was detected only a few times. The rearrangement links TRBV19 to TRBJ2-2; the D is unclear. V was clipped by 6 bases and J by 1 base, with 9 bases between them. CDR3 length equals 14 residues. Per the germline V gene, CDR1 is LNHDA and CDR2 is SQIVND (reference sequence). DNA for the CDR3: TGTGCCAGTAGCGGATACGGGAACACCGGGGAGCTGTTTTTT. Protein product: CASSGYGNTGELFF.

The chain links TRBV19 to TRBJ2-5; 9 bases align to TRBD1. CDR3 length: 15 amino acids. With 3 bases clipped from V and 2 bases from J, the junction kept 4 bases outside the gene matches. CDR1 is LNHDA, CDR2 SQIVND, per germline (reference sequence). CDR3 DNA sequence: TGTGCCAGTAGTATGGGGACAGGGCAACAAGAGACCCAGTACTTC. It encodes CASSMGTGQQETQYF. The full variable domain, in which reference TRBV19 and TRBJ2-5 provide the parts outside the CDR3, is DGGITQSPKYLFRKEGQNVTLSCEQNLNHDAMYWYRQDPGQGLRLIYYSQIVNDFQKGDIAEGYSVSREKKESFPLTVTSAQKNPTAFYLCASSMGTGQQETQYFGPGTRLLVL.

This sequence joins TRBV30 and TRBJ2-1; no reliable D call. This CDR3 has 12 residues. V gave up 1 base and J gave up 5 bases, with 6 bases separating them. Germline V gives CDR1 GTSNPN, CDR2 SVGIG (reference sequence). The CDR3 DNA reads TGTGCCTGGAGTGGGTCTGACAATGAGCAGTTCTTC. It specifies CAWSGSDNEQFF.

This chain links TRBV7-7 with TRBJ2-7, with TRBD2 as a possible D gene (6 bases). Germline CDR1 is SSHAT and CDR2 is FNYEAQ (reference sequence). Trimming pared 6 bases from V and 0 bases from J, leaving 9 bases between. The CDR3 extends over 13 amino acids. CDR3 DNA sequence: TGTGCCAGCAGTCCGGGACTCTCCTACGAGCAGTACTTC. This sequence encodes CASSPGLSYEQYF.

The gene calls are TRBV19 and TRBJ2-7, with D unclear. The CDR3 runs to 13 residues. V lost 3 bases and J 7 bases, leaving 13 bases between the germline ends. The germline V gene encodes CDR1 LNHDA and CDR2 SQIVND (reference sequence). CDR3 sequence reads: CASSMVAYGEQYF. The CDR3 DNA reads TGTGCCAGTAGTATGGTAGCCTATGGGGAGCAGTACTTC.

The chain is built from TRBV11-2 and TRBJ1-4; no reliable D call. This CDR3 contains 12 residues. Trimming cost V 0 bases and J 6 bases, with 2 bases left between them. Looked up from germline, CDR1 is SGHAT and CDR2 is FQNNGV. The CDR3: CASSLDYEKLFF. The CDR3 bases are TGTGCCAGCAGCTTAGATTATGAAAAACTGTTTTTT.

This clone is deemed medium-sized. The chain uses TRBV6-4 and TRBJ2-3; 11 bases line up with TRBD2. CDR1 is MRHNA and CDR2 is SNTAGT in the germline V gene. V lost 3 bases to trimming and J lost 2 bases; unmatched junction nucleotides: 4. This CDR3 has 16 residues. CDR3 loop: CASSDLAGGDTDTQYF. The CDR3 bases are TGTGCCAGCAGTGATCTAGCGGGGGGAGACACAGATACGCAGTATTTT.

V usage is TRBV19 and J usage is TRBJ2-7, with a tentative D call TRBD2 (6 bases). CDR1 and CDR2 (germline): LNHDA, SQIVND (reference sequence). V was cut by 7 bases and J by 0 bases, with 13 bases left in between. This CDR3 is built from 14 residues. CDR3 region: CASTNGGSSYEQYF. In nucleotides, the CDR3 is TGTGCCAGTACCAACGGGGGATCCTCCTACGAGCAGTACTTC.

The chain recombines TRBV6-5 with TRBJ2-5; the match to TRBD2 covers 14 bases. Losses at the gene ends were 3 bases for V and 4 bases for J; bases not matched to a gene: 4. Germline V lookup: CDR1 MNHEY, CDR2 SVGAGI. This CDR3 region has 16 residues. CDR3 DNA: TGTGCCAGCAGTTATTTGACTAGCGGGAGGGGAGAGACCCAGTACTTC. Its translation is CASSYLTSGRGETQYF.

A few counts support this clone. The chain combines TRBV7-9 with TRBJ2-7, with D perhaps TRBD1 (6 bases). Germline CDR1 reads SEHNR; CDR2 reads FQNEAQ (reference sequence). CDR3 size: 16 residues. V lost 0 bases and J lost 4, with 16 bases in between. CDR3 in DNA: TGTGCCAGCAGCTTAGCATTTGTGGCAGGGGATTACGAGCAGTACTTC. Translated: CASSLAFVAGDYEQYF.

The CDR3 loop reads CASSARAGGSYNEQFF. In nucleotides, the CDR3 is TGTGCCAGCAGCGCAAGAGCGGGGGGCTCCTACAATGAGCAGTTCTTC. The rearrangement uses TRBV7-6 and TRBJ2-1; 9 positions agree with TRBD2. The CDR3 has 16 amino acids. V trimming: 5 bases; J trimming: 0 bases; junction bases outside the gene matches: 5. Germline V CDR1 and CDR2: SGHVS, FNYEAQ.

In regard to this clone: The junction does not match germline at one end; this may be a read error. The chain employs TRBV5-1 and TRBJ2-7; 8 nucleotides align to TRBD1. The germline CDR1 and CDR2 sequences are SGHRS and YFSETQ. CDR3 length equals 14 residues. Written as DNA, the CDR3 is TGCGCCAGCAGCGTAGGACAGGGTGCCTACGGGCAGTACTTC. Translating gives CASSVGQGAYGQYF.

This chain links TRBV2 with TRBJ2-7; TRBD1 is a possible D gene (6 bases). CDR1 and CDR2 from the germline V gene are SNHLY and FYNNEI. Between the trimmed V and J ends, which lost 6 bases and 2 bases, there was a span of 14 bases. This CDR3 spans 14 amino acids. CDR3 bases: TGTGCCAGCAGCTCCGGGACAACTACCTACGAGCAGTACTTC. Its translation: CASSSGTTTYEQYF.